These T cell receptor beta chains were read from a single sample in a study of blood T cell repertoires in COVID-19. The table came from immunoSEQ multiplex PCR; TCRdb's copy has only in-frame clones and leaves some out. This table has some 100,000 clones, approximately 86% appearing once. The sample was peripheral blood. The receptors stem from a woman between 65 and 79 years old with acute or convalescent COVID-19. The CDR3 runs from the conserved cysteine through the conserved F or W. The D gene is left open where the match is weak. A clone size is listed for some rows: how often the clone was seen (once, few, many), or a class if it is expanded.

j_call cdr3_length clone_size v_call d_call cdr3_aa cdr3_nt
TRBJ2-7 12 - TRBV6-5 - CASSTRSYEQYF TGTGCCAGCAGTACCCGGTCCTACGAGCAGTACTTC
TRBJ1-4 14 - TRBV5-1 TRBD1 CASSFGTGDVKLFF TGCGCCAGCAGCTTCGGGACAGGGGATGTAAAACTGTTTTTT
TRBJ1-1 13 once TRBV19 - CASSLTDNSEAFF TGTGCCAGTAGTTTAACGGACAATAGTGAAGCTTTCTTT
TRBJ2-5 13 once TRBV15 - CATRRGLLETQYF TGTGCCACCCGCAGGGGACTCTTAGAGACCCAGTACTTC
TRBJ2-1 15 - TRBV20-1 TRBD2 CSASQLAGIRNEQFF TGCAGTGCTAGTCAACTAGCGGGTATCCGGAATGAGCAGTTCTTC
TRBJ2-1 12 once TRBV5-6 - CASSLRRHEQFF TGTGCCAGCAGCTTGAGGAGGCATGAGCAGTTCTTC
TRBJ2-3 15 - TRBV3-1/TRBV3-2 TRBD2 CASSPRTRTTDTQYF TGTGCCAGCAGCCCCCGGACTAGAACCACAGATACGCAGTATTTT
TRBJ2-1 16 - TRBV3-1/TRBV3-2 TRBD1 CASSPRTGTGLHEQFF TGTGCCAGCAGCCCCAGGACCGGGACAGGGCTCCATGAGCAGTTCTTC
TRBJ1-4 15 once TRBV18 - CASSRDKTTNEKLFF TGTGCCAGCTCACGGGACAAGACAACTAATGAAAAACTGTTTTTT
TRBJ2-5 12 - TRBV28 - CASSNPLDILYF TGTGCCAGCAGTAACCCGCTAGATATTCTGTACTTC
TRBJ1-1 14 - TRBV20-1 - CSASPQQGGAEAFF TGCAGTGCTAGTCCCCAACAGGGAGGGGCTGAAGCTTTCTTT
TRBJ2-1 13 - TRBV19 TRBD1 CASLGTGMDEQFF TGTGCCAGCCTCGGGACAGGGATGGATGAGCAGTTCTTC
TRBJ2-2 13 - TRBV5-4 - CASSLEHTGELFF TGTGCCAGCAGCTTGGAGCACACCGGGGAGCTGTTTTTT
TRBJ1-6 12 once TRBV27 - CASSSRDSPLHF TGTGCCAGCAGTTCCCGGGATTCACCCCTCCACTTT
TRBJ2-1 15 - TRBV28 TRBD2 CASSLWGSGSGEQFF TGTGCCAGCAGTTTATGGGGTAGCGGGAGCGGGGAGCAGTTCTTC
TRBJ1-2 13 - TRBV27 - CASSFSGSYGYTF TGTGCCAGCAGTTTTTCAGGATCCTATGGCTACACCTTC
TRBJ1-2 16 - TRBV5-6 - CASSLVGTHGNYGYTF TGTGCCAGCAGCTTGGTCGGGACACACGGTAACTATGGCTACACCTTC
TRBJ1-5 16 - TRBV2 - CASSEFGQGLGQPQHF TGTGCCAGCAGCGAGTTTGGGCAGGGGTTAGGTCAGCCCCAGCATTTT
TRBJ1-2 14 - TRBV6-5 TRBD1 CATRPGQGYYGYTF TGTGCCACCAGGCCGGGACAGGGATATTATGGCTACACCTTC
TRBJ2-1 15 - TRBV11-3 TRBD2 CASSLGTSQYNEQFF TGTGCCAGCAGCCTGGGGACTAGCCAATACAATGAGCAGTTCTTC
TRBJ1-1 15 - TRBV24-1 - CATSDLVRQNTEAFF TGTGCCACCAGTGATTTAGTCAGGCAGAACACTGAAGCTTTCTTT
TRBJ2-7 13 - TRBV28 TRBD1 CASSWQGAYEQYF TGTGCCAGCAGTTGGCAGGGGGCCTACGAGCAGTACTTC
TRBJ2-3 15 - TRBV7-3 TRBD1 CASSTTGLSTDTQYF TGTGCCAGCAGCACGACAGGGCTCAGCACAGATACGCAGTATTTT
TRBJ2-5 15 - TRBV2 - CASRGFDGYQETQYF TGTGCCAGCAGGGGCTTCGACGGCTATCAAGAGACCCAGTACTTC
TRBJ2-1 18 - TRBV7-2 TRBD1 CASSNLYSKGQGGNEQFF TGTGCCAGCAGCAATTTATACTCAAAGGGACAGGGTGGGAATGAGCAGTTCTTC
TRBJ2-6 18 - TRBV4-1 TRBD1 CASSQRQGAFSGANVLTF TGCGCCAGCAGCCAAAGACAGGGGGCCTTCTCTGGGGCCAACGTCCTGACTTTC
TRBJ1-6 15 - TRBV18 - CASSPDSAYNSPLHF TGTGCCAGCTCACCTGACAGTGCCTATAATTCACCCCTCCACTTT
TRBJ1-3 17 - TRBV6-2/TRBV6-3 TRBD1 CASSYRPGQLSGNTIYF TGTGCCAGCAGTTACCGACCGGGACAGCTCTCTGGAAACACCATATATTTT
TRBJ2-2 15 - TRBV7-3 - CASSEFTGHTGELFF TGTGCCAGCAGTGAATTCACAGGGCACACCGGGGAGCTGTTTTTT
TRBJ1-5 14 - TRBV7-2 - CASSQIMGNQPQHF TGTGCCAGCAGCCAGATAATGGGCAATCAGCCCCAGCATTTT
TRBJ2-5 17 - TRBV27 TRBD1 CASSLSRDRGRLETQYF TGTGCCAGCAGTTTATCTAGGGACAGGGGGCGTTTGGAGACCCAGTACTTC
TRBJ1-2 17 - TRBV19 TRBD1 CASSIGIGTGGNYGYTF TGTGCCAGTAGTATTGGGATCGGGACAGGGGGAAACTATGGCTACACCTTC
TRBJ2-3 16 once TRBV19 - CASSIGRTIVTDTQYF TGTGCCAGTAGTATAGGCAGGACAATCGTCACAGATACGCAGTATTTT
TRBJ2-5 14 - TRBV6-5 - CASSYSDRKETQYF TGTGCCAGCAGTTACTCGGACAGAAAAGAGACCCAGTACTTC
TRBJ2-5 13 - TRBV19 - CASSSMARETQYF TGTGCCAGTAGTTCGATGGCCCGCGAGACCCAGTACTTC
TRBJ1-1 15 few TRBV5-1 - CASSLDRWENTEAFF TGCGCCAGCAGCTTGGACAGGTGGGAGAACACTGAAGCTTTCTTT
TRBJ2-7 15 - TRBV11-2 TRBD2 CASSLSTSGSYEQYF TGTGCCAGCAGCTTATCGACTAGCGGGAGCTACGAGCAGTACTTC
TRBJ2-5 16 - TRBV18 TRBD1 CASSPPTGGFGETQYF TGTGCCAGCTCACCACCTACAGGGGGCTTTGGAGAGACCCAGTACTTC
TRBJ2-5 14 - TRBV5-5 - CASSLDSRRETQYF TGTGCCAGCAGCTTGGATTCCCGGAGAGAGACCCAGTACTTC
TRBJ2-5 12 - TRBV24-1 - CATSSPGETQYF TGTGCCACCAGTTCTCCGGGAGAGACCCAGTACTTC
TRBJ1-2 17 - TRBV28 TRBD1 CASSSSGTGMGRYGYTF TGTGCCAGCAGCTCATCCGGGACAGGGATGGGGCGCTATGGCTACACCTTC
TRBJ1-1 17 - TRBV30 TRBD1 CAWKGQGVIRANTEAFF TGTGCCTGGAAGGGACAGGGGGTCATAAGGGCGAACACTGAAGCTTTCTTT
TRBJ1-2 13 - TRBV7-9 - CASSLPGVQGYTF TGTGCCAGCAGCTTGCCAGGGGTTCAGGGCTACACCTTC
TRBJ1-2 14 - TRBV7-3 TRBD1 CASSAGQGTYGYTF TGTGCCAGCAGCGCCGGACAGGGGACCTATGGCTACACCTTC
TRBJ2-7 15 - TRBV4-1 - CASSQTARGGYEQYF TGCGCCAGCAGCCAGACAGCTAGGGGGGGATACGAGCAGTACTTC
TRBJ1-1 17 - TRBV15 TRBD1 CATSRVTNNRGNTEAFF TGTGCCACCAGCAGAGTAACGAACAACAGGGGAAACACTGAAGCTTTCTTT
TRBJ1-5 13 - TRBV7-3 - CASSLMRDQPQHF TGTGCCAGCAGCTTAATGAGGGATCAGCCCCAGCATTTT
TRBJ1-5 16 - TRBV24-1 TRBD1 CATSDHRTGDNQPQHF TGTGCCACCAGTGATCACCGGACAGGGGACAATCAGCCCCAGCATTTT
TRBJ2-7 15 - TRBV7-9 - CASSMGRREIYEQYF TGTGCCAGCAGCATGGGCCGCCGTGAGATCTACGAGCAGTACTTC
TRBJ1-2 15 - TRBV3-1/TRBV3-2 TRBD1 CASSPRQGGLYGYTF TGTGCCAGCAGCCCCAGACAGGGGGGTTTATATGGCTACACCTTC
TRBJ2-3 16 - TRBV5-6 TRBD2 CASSPRLAGGRDTQYF TGTGCCAGCAGCCCCCGACTAGCGGGAGGGAGAGATACGCAGTATTTT
TRBJ2-3 16 - TRBV7-8 - CASSLGPAKGEDTQYF TGTGCCAGCAGCTTAGGTCCGGCGAAGGGGGAGGATACGCAGTATTTT
TRBJ2-5 14 - TRBV28 - CASSVPGVQETQYF TGTGCCAGCAGTGTACCCGGAGTTCAAGAGACCCAGTACTTC
TRBJ2-5 14 - TRBV24-1 TRBD1 CATSDFRGKETQYF TGTGCCACCAGTGATTTCAGGGGGAAAGAGACCCAGTACTTC